These 8 T cell receptor beta chains were sequenced from one sample in a study of cytomegalovirus exposure and HLA in healthy donors. PCR was performed using 60 Vbeta and 13 Jbeta primers. Assay used: immunoSEQ multiplex PCR; TCRdb lists only in-frame clones, some missing. This sample carries approximately 160,000 clones, approximately 70% of them seen once, and the ten largest clones take about 2.5%. Material: PBMCs. The receptors derive from a woman aged 40 to 55 in good health and CMV-seropositive.

The chain joins TRBV5-1 to TRBJ2-2; 9 nucleotides agree with TRBD2. The CDR3 runs to 17 residues. The V segment lost 0 bases and the J segment 4 bases; nucleotides outside the gene matches: 7. CDR1 and CDR2 (germline): SGHRS, YFSETQ. CDR3 sequence: CASSLVPGLASTGELFF. CDR3 DNA sequence: TGCGCCAGCAGCTTGGTGCCGGGACTAGCAAGCACCGGGGAGCTGTTTTTT.

The J gene is TRBJ2-2, the V gene TRBV7-9; the match to TRBD1 covers 9 bases. Germline V CDR1 and CDR2: SEHNR, FQNEAQ (reference sequence). J was trimmed by 7 bases and V by 6 bases; bases with no gene match: 15. The CDR3 is made up of 17 amino acids. The CDR3 protein is CASRPGSGTGSGGELFF. In DNA, the CDR3 is TGTGCCAGCAGACCCGGATCCGGGACAGGGTCTGGCGGGGAGCTGTTTTTT.

This clone appeared a single time. The chain couples TRBV10-2 to TRBJ2-1; a possible D gene is TRBD2 (6 bases). CDR3 length: 13 residues. Germline CDR1 WSHSY, CDR2 SAAADI. The germline V and J ends were trimmed by 7 bases and 2 bases, with 9 bases remaining between them. CDR3 bases: TGCGCCAGCAACGGAGGGGCCTACAATGAGCAGTTCTTC. This translates into CASNGGAYNEQFF.

This clone was seen only once. This chain links TRBV7-2 with TRBJ2-3; TRBD2 agrees at 7 bases. Losses at the gene ends were 1 base for V and 6 bases for J; bases not matched to a gene: 1. CDR1 SGHTA and CDR2 FQGNSA come from the germline V gene. The CDR3 runs to 13 residues. For the CDR3, the DNA is TGTGCCAGCAGCTTAGTGCGGGGGGATACGCAGTATTTT. It codes for CASSLVRGDTQYF. Full variable domain (remainder filled in from reference TRBV7-2 and TRBJ2-3): GAGVSQSPSNKVTEKGKDVELRCDPISGHTALYWYRQSLGQGLEFLIYFQGNSAPDKSGLPSDRFSAERTGGSVSTLTIQRTQQEDSAVYLCASSLVRGDTQYFGPGTRLTVL.

The V gene is TRBV19, the J gene TRBJ1-2, with 7 bases lining up with TRBD1. The germline V gene encodes CDR1 LNHDA and CDR2 SQIVND (reference sequence). With V trimmed by 7 bases and J by 5 bases, 7 bases remained unmatched. The CDR3 consists of 13 residues. In DNA form, the CDR3 reads TGTGCCAGTATCGGGACAGCTGCTTATGGCTACACCTTC. The encoded protein is CASIGTAAYGYTF.

The rearrangement uses TRBV6-5 and TRBJ2-7; D is perhaps TRBD1 (7 bases). This CDR3 is built from 16 residues. Germline CDR1 and CDR2: MNHEY and SVGAGI. Trimming removed 2 bases from V and 6 bases from J, with 20 bases in between. CDR3 sequence: CASSYEGVGQGGEQYF. Here the CDR3 DNA reads TGTGCCAGCAGTTACGAAGGGGTGGGGCAGGGGGGCGAGCAGTACTTC.

This rearrangement joins TRBV7-2 to TRBJ2-3; 16 positions agree with TRBD2. This CDR3 is 19 amino acids long. Per the germline V gene, CDR1 is SGHTA and CDR2 is FQGNSA. The trim removed 1 base at V and 7 bases at J, leaving 11 bases unmatched. The CDR3 DNA reads as TGTGCCAGCAGCTTAGTGTTTGGGACTAGCGGGGGGGAACAAAATACGCAGTATTTT. This codes for CASSLVFGTSGGEQNTQYF.

A single count supports this clone. The chain is built from TRBV9 and TRBJ2-1; 7 bases agree with TRBD2. With V trimmed by 10 bases and J by 0 bases, 7 bases remained unmatched. Germline V gene lookup returns CDR1 SGDLS and CDR2 YYNGEE. The CDR3 contains 14 residues. The CDR3 sequence is CASTGGGSYNEQFF. For the CDR3, the DNA is TGTGCCTCTACTGGCGGGGGCTCCTACAATGAGCAGTTCTTC.